These 31 T cell receptor beta chains share one sample of origin, sequenced in a study of CD8+ T cells in alopecia areata (dated 2018 in TCRdb). The library was built by means of the immunoSEQ multiplex PCR assay. RNA was extracted from all samples and reverse transcribed into cDNA, which served as template for TCR sequencing. TCRdb limited this immuneACCESS table to in-frame rearrangements with V and J called. A share of clones is missing; checked studies link under half to unresolved V genes, and the rest is unexplained. The data for this sample show some 110,000 clones, each detected more than once. In total, the top ten clones hold 20% of the sample. Sequencing was done on a sample of lesional skin. Source of these receptors: a C3H/HeJ mouse with alopecia areata. For this strain, the MHC haplotype is H2-k.

This clone came up a few times. Mouse gene names and germline throughout. The missing CDR3 end, 4 residues past where the read stops, is filled in from the germline J gene. This chain connects TRBV1 to TRBJ2-5; the match to TRBD1 covers 9 bases. Germline CDR1 and CDR2: NSQYPW and LRSPGD (reference sequence). Trimming cost V 0 bases and J 2 bases; bases outside gene matches: 6. This CDR3 region has 17 residues. The CDR3 here is CTCSADEDRGLQDTQYF. The sequenced CDR3 bases are TGCACCTGCAGTGCAGATGAGGACAGGGGTCTCCAAGAC. Drawing the rest from reference TRBV1 and TRBJ2-5, the complete variable domain is VTLLEQNPRWRLVPRGQAVNLRCILKNSQYPWMSWYQQDLQKQLQWLFTLRSPGDKEVKSLPGADYLATRVTDTELRLQVANMSQGRTLYCTCSADEDRGLQDTQYFGPGTRLLVL.

Concerning this clone: All gene names here are mouse names. The CDR3 end falls 4 residues outside the read, so it is completed with the germline J gene. V usage is TRBV17 and J usage is TRBJ2-1; 7 positions match TRBD1. CDR3 length: 16 residues. Germline trimming cut 0 bases from V and 3 bases from J; bases unmatched to any gene: 5. Germline loops: CDR1 MNHDT, CDR2 YYDKIL. CDR3 DNA, as far as it was read: TGTGCTAGCAGTAGAGATTCGCCAGGGGGCTATGCT. This gives the protein CASSRDSPGGYA. The whole CDR3 sequence is CASSRDSPGGYAEQFF. The complete variable domain, with remaining parts taken from reference TRBV17 and TRBJ2-1, reads DTTVKQNPRYKLARVGKPVNLICSQTMNHDTMYWYQKKPNQAPKLLLFYYDKILNREADTFEKFQSSRPNNSFCSLYIGSAGLEYSAMYLCASSRDSPGGYAEQFFGPGTRLTVL.

This clone has a handful of counts. Gene labels here are mouse ones. Coverage ceases 4 residues before the CDR3 finishes, and the germline J gene fills in the end. This chain connects TRBV13-3 to TRBJ2-5, with D perhaps matching TRBD1 (6 bases). Trimming cost V 5 bases and J 0 bases, with 13 bases left between them. Germline V gene sequence: CDR1 NNHDY, CDR2 SYVADS. The CDR3 sequence is 15 residues long. CDR3 bases read: TGTGCCAGCAGCCTAGGGGACAAAAACCAAGAC. Translation gives CASSLGDKNQD. The entire CDR3 reads CASSLGDKNQDTQYF.

This clone showed up just a few times. The protein recorded in TCRdb does not match the translated DNA at residue 13; the protein presented here comes from translating the DNA. Mouse gene names apply. With the read ending 3 residues before the CDR3 end, the germline J gene is used to fill in that end. The chain uses TRBV1 and TRBJ1-3; the match to TRBD1 covers 9 bases. Trimming removed 1 base from V and 3 bases from J; junction bases left unmatched: 4. CDR1 and CDR2 from the germline V gene are NSQYPW and LRSPGD (reference sequence). The CDR3 is 16 residues long. The CDR3 bases that were read are TGCACCTGCAGTGCAGGGGGACAGGGTAGTGGAAATACG. Translating gives CTCSAGGQGSGNT. The CDR3 reads in full as CTCSAGGQGSGNTLYF.

This clone showed up just a few times. Genes and germline are mouse. The CDR3 loop reads CASSPGQGPSAETLYF. CDR3 bases read: TGTGCCAGCAGTCCTGGACAGGGTCCTAGTGCAGAA. The J gene is TRBJ2-3, the V gene TRBV13-3; 8 bases are shared with TRBD1. The missing CDR3 end, 4 residues past where the read stops, is filled in from the germline J gene. Per the germline V gene, CDR1 is NNHDY and CDR2 is SYVADS. J was trimmed by 0 bases and V by 4 bases; bases with no gene match: 7. The CDR3 contains 16 residues.

This clone was picked up a small number of times. The gene names given are mouse names. The read stops 4 residues short of the end of the CDR3; the missing end is completed from the germline J gene. The V gene is TRBV1, the J gene TRBJ2-5, with 10 bases that match TRBD1. The CDR3 spans 17 residues. Germline CDR1 reads NSQYPW; CDR2 reads LRSPGD (reference sequence). This CDR3 reads CTCSADQRDRGEDTQYF. Incomplete CDR3 DNA: TGCACCTGCAGTGCAGATCAAAGGGACAGGGGAGAAGAC.

This clone was detected only a few times. Each gene name is a mouse one. The CDR3 goes on 4 residues after the read ends, and that part is filled in from the germline J gene. The rearrangement joins TRBV1 to TRBJ2-4; 7 bases are shared with TRBD1. The CDR3 sequence is 14 residues long. Germline lookup yields CDR1 NSQYPW and CDR2 LRSPGD (reference sequence). The CDR3 loop reads CTCRDPGQKNTLYF. The part of the CDR3 DNA that was read is TGCACCTGCAGGGACCCGGGACAGAAAAAC.

In this sample, this clone turned up many times. The germline and genes are mouse ones. The sequenced fragment ends 4 residues before the CDR3 boundary, so the rest is inferred from the germline J gene. This chain joins TRBV13-3 and TRBJ2-2, with TRBD1 as a possible D gene (6 bases). CDR1 is NNHDY, CDR2 SYVADS, per germline. The V gene lost 0 bases and the J gene lost 1 base, with 10 bases spanning the gap. This CDR3 spans 16 amino acids. The CDR3 bases that were read are TGTGCCAGCAGTGATGGGACAGCCTTAAACACCGGG. Its protein is CASSDGTALNTG. The CDR3 as a whole reads CASSDGTALNTGQLYF.

This clone was picked up a small number of times. Gene names are mouse gene names. Sequencing ends 4 residues short of the CDR3 end; the germline J gene provides the rest. The J gene is TRBJ2-2, the V gene TRBV31, with 10 bases matching TRBD1. The CDR3 totals 15 residues. Germline lookup yields CDR1 GKSSPN and CDR2 SITVG. V shed 3 bases and J 2 bases; nucleotides not matched to a gene: 3. CDR3 DNA (partial): TGTGCCTGGAGCCAGGACAGGGGGAACACCGGG. Its protein product is CAWSQDRGNTG. The whole CDR3 reads CAWSQDRGNTGQLYF.

Comment on this clone: Gene names are mouse gene names. The read gets to within 4 residues of the CDR3 end, and the germline J gene fills in the rest. The chain employs TRBV17 and TRBJ2-3; 10 bases are a match to TRBD2. Germline CDR1 is MNHDT and CDR2 is YYDKIL. The CDR3 sequence is 16 residues long. Trimming removed 4 bases from V and 0 bases from J; junction bases left unmatched: 4. The CDR3 sequence: CASSTPGGASAETLYF. The part of the CDR3 DNA that was read is TGTGCTAGCAGTACTCCTGGGGGGGCTAGTGCAGAA.

For this clone: All gene names here are mouse names. The CDR3 end falls 4 residues outside the read, so it is completed with the germline J gene. The genes are TRBV14 and TRBJ2-7, with D perhaps TRBD1 (6 bases). V dropped 4 bases and J dropped 0 bases, with 11 bases sitting between them. The CDR3 runs 14 residues. Per the germline V gene, CDR1 is SGHDT and CDR2 is FRDEAV. CDR3 protein: CASSQTGPSYEQYF. The part of the CDR3 DNA that was read is TGTGCCAGCAGTCAGACAGGTCCCTCCTAT.

Only a few counts were recorded for this clone. The DNA translation disagrees with the TCRdb protein at residue 12, so the protein in this description comes from the DNA. Genes and germline come from the mouse. The sequenced CDR3 bases are TGTGCCAGCAGTATAGCTGTTACAGATAATTCGCCC. This encodes CASSIAVTDNSP. The CDR3 as a whole reads CASSIAVTDNSPLYF. This chain connects TRBV19 to TRBJ1-6, with no clear D. The DNA ends 3 residues before the CDR3 does, and the rest of the CDR3 is filled in from the germline J gene. TRBJ1-6 is assigned to the ORF class and has an uncertain function. Between the trimmed V and J ends, which lost 0 bases and 5 bases, there was a span of 9 bases. The CDR3 spans 15 residues. CDR1 is FNHDT, CDR2 SITEND, per germline (reference sequence).

This clone appeared a few times. Gene names follow the mouse nomenclature. The read is 4 residues too short to cover the CDR3 end, so that end is filled in from the germline J gene. The J gene is TRBJ2-3, the V gene TRBV14, with D maybe TRBD2 (6 bases). The length of the CDR3 is 15 residues. Trimming shortened V by 2 bases and J by 0 bases, and 10 bases separated the two germline ends. The V gene's germline CDR1 is SGHDT and CDR2 FRDEAV. Partial CDR3 DNA: TGTGCCAGCAGTTTTGGGGGTACTAGTGCAGAA. Protein product: CASSFGGTSAE. The whole CDR3 reads CASSFGGTSAETLYF.

Notes on this clone: These gene names are mouse names. This same CDR3 is encoded by further DNA sequences in the sample. The CDR3 DNA, read in part, is TGTGCCAGCTCCGGGACTGGGGGGTATGCAGAA. It yields the protein CASSGTGGYAE. The entire CDR3 protein reads CASSGTGGYAETLYF. The chain carries TRBV13-1 and TRBJ2-3; 12 bases line up with TRBD2. Read coverage stops 4 residues before the CDR3 terminus; the germline J gene supplies the remainder. V lost 7 bases, J lost 2 bases, and 5 bases stayed unmatched. The germline V gene has CDR1 NSHNY and CDR2 SYGAGN. This CDR3 contains 15 residues.

Concerning this clone: Each gene name is a mouse one. The chain's CDR3 is CASSHRGGADTQYF. The CDR3 DNA, read in part, is TGTGCCAGCAGCCATCGGGGGGGCGCGGAC. The chain uses TRBV13-3 and TRBJ2-5; 8 bases match TRBD2. The read gets to within 4 residues of the CDR3 end, and the germline J gene fills in the rest. The CDR3 has 14 residues. Per germline, CDR1 NNHDY and CDR2 SYVADS. The full variable domain, completed using reference TRBV13-3 and TRBJ2-5, is EAAVTQSPRSKVAVTGGKVTLSCHQTNNHDYMYWYRQDTGHGLRLIHYSYVADSTEKGDIPDGYKASRPSQENFSLILELASLSQTAVYFCASSHRGGADTQYFGPGTRLLVL.

Notes on this clone: At residue 12, the DNA translation does not agree with TCRdb's protein; the protein displayed here is the one encoded by the DNA. Here the gene names and germline are mouse. The CDR3 is cut off 3 residues early in the read; its end comes from the germline J gene. J is TRBJ1-6 and V is TRBV19; the D gene is possibly TRBD1 (5 bases). TRBJ1-6 is flagged as an ORF with uncertain function. Germline V gene sequence: CDR1 FNHDT, CDR2 SITEND (reference sequence). This CDR3 spans 15 amino acids. The germline V and J ends were trimmed by 5 bases and 0 bases, with 9 bases remaining between them. CDR3 bases read: TGTGCCAGCAGCCAGGGACTTTCCTATAATTCGCCC. Translating it yields CASSQGLSYNSP. The CDR3 reads in full as CASSQGLSYNSPLYF.

In regard to this clone: Gene names refer to mouse genes. The read ends 4 residues shy of where the CDR3 ends; the end is completed using the germline J gene. The V gene is TRBV13-3, the J gene TRBJ2-4; possible D gene TRBD2, 5 bases. V lost 5 bases, J lost 1 base, and 8 bases lay in between. The CDR3 length is 13 residues. CDR1 and CDR2 from the germline V gene are NNHDY and SYVADS. The sequenced part of the CDR3 DNA is TGTGCCAGCAGGCTGGGTGGTCAAAAC. The encoded protein is CASRLGGQN. In full, the CDR3 reads CASRLGGQNTLYF.

As regards this clone: The gene symbols are mouse symbols. From the germline J gene comes the end of the CDR3, since the read stops 4 residues before it. V is TRBV16 and J is TRBJ2-5; 10 nucleotides agree with TRBD2. There are 14 residues in the CDR3. Germline V gene lookup returns CDR1 SGHSA and CDR2 FRNQAP. The CDR3 loop reads CASSPWTGGDTQYF. Incomplete CDR3 DNA: TGTGCAAGCAGCCCCTGGACTGGGGGAGAC.

This clone occurred a few times. The gene symbols are mouse symbols. The CDR3 end is not reached by the read, which stops 4 residues before it; the germline J gene fills it in. The V call is TRBV17, the J call TRBJ2-5; 9 nucleotides line up with TRBD1. CDR1 and CDR2 from the germline V gene are MNHDT and YYDKIL. The CDR3 is 16 amino acids. The trim removed 2 bases at V and 0 bases at J, leaving 3 bases unmatched. The part of the CDR3 DNA that was read is TGTGCTAGCAGTAGAATAGGACAGGGGAACCAAGAC. It is translated as CASSRIGQGNQD. The whole CDR3 is CASSRIGQGNQDTQYF.

A note on this clone: Genes and germline come from the mouse. The CDR3 goes on 4 residues after the read ends, and that part is filled in from the germline J gene. The rearrangement uses TRBV1 and TRBJ2-7; TRBD1 matches 10 bases. The CDR3 loop spans 16 amino acids. Looked up from germline, CDR1 is NSQYPW and CDR2 is LRSPGD (reference sequence). J gave up 2 bases and V 0 bases, and 4 bases lay outside the gene matches. This chain's CDR3 is CTCSADPGQGTYEQYF. The CDR3 DNA, read in part, is TGCACCTGCAGTGCAGATCCGGGACAGGGGACCTAT.

The sample holds a few counts of this clone. Genes and germline are mouse. The CDR3 goes on 4 residues after the read ends, and that part is filled in from the germline J gene. V usage is TRBV13-3 and J usage is TRBJ2-2; tentatively, D is TRBD1 (6 bases). V dropped 4 bases and J dropped 1 base, with 8 bases sitting between them. The CDR3 is made up of 14 amino acids. Germline V gene sequence: CDR1 NNHDY, CDR2 SYVADS. The sequenced CDR3 bases are TGTGCCAGCAGTCTCAGGGGAAACACCGGG. It encodes CASSLRGNTG. The CDR3 in its entirety is CASSLRGNTGQLYF.

Details on this clone: A mismatch at residue 15 separates the TCRdb protein from the translated DNA, so the protein presented here was translated from the DNA. Germline and genes here are mouse. From the germline J gene comes the end of the CDR3, since the read stops 3 residues before it. The V and J genes are TRBV13-3 and TRBJ1-6; D ambiguous. TRBJ1-6 has ORF status, its function being uncertain. The CDR3 is 18 residues long. The germline gives CDR1 NNHDY, CDR2 SYVADS. Trimming left V 0 bases short and J 0 bases short, with 13 bases between. The CDR3 loop is CASSDALQKTSYNSPLYF. Partial CDR3 DNA: TGTGCCAGCAGTGATGCACTCCAAAAAACTTCCTATAATTCGCCC.

This clone was observed a few times. Each gene name is a mouse one. The read ends 4 residues shy of where the CDR3 ends; the end is completed using the germline J gene. This chain joins TRBV13-3 and TRBJ1-4; weak D call: TRBD1 (6 bases). The germline CDR1 and CDR2 sequences are NNHDY and SYVADS. This CDR3 contains 15 residues. Trimming took 4 bases from V and 4 from J, leaving 14 bases between them. The CDR3: CASSRYRDNNERLFF. The sequenced part of the CDR3 DNA is TGTGCCAGCAGTCGATACCGGGACAACAACGAA.

This clone was recorded a few times. Gene names follow the mouse nomenclature. The CDR3 end falls 4 residues outside the read, so it is completed with the germline J gene. The rearrangement links TRBV29 to TRBJ2-1, with 8 bases fitting TRBD1. From germline, CDR1 is MSHET and CDR2 SYDVDS. V shed 4 bases and J 1 base; nucleotides not matched to a gene: 3. The length of the CDR3 is 15 residues. The covered CDR3 bases are TGTGCTAGCAGTTCCCGACAGGGGAACTATGCT. As protein: CASSSRQGNYA. The entire CDR3 sequence reads CASSSRQGNYAEQFF.

This clone was observed a handful of times. Genes and germline come from the mouse. From the germline J gene comes the end of the CDR3, since the read stops 4 residues before it. V is TRBV19 and J is TRBJ2-7; 12 bases align to TRBD2. The CDR3 runs 14 residues. The germline V gene has CDR1 FNHDT and CDR2 SITEND (reference sequence). The CDR3 bases that were read are TGTGCCAGCAGTAGGACTGGGGGGGTTTAT. It yields the protein CASSRTGGVY. The complete CDR3 sequence is CASSRTGGVYEQYF.

This clone was found a few times. Gene labels here are mouse ones. The CDR3 end lies 4 residues beyond the end of the read and is filled in from the germline J gene. V and J are TRBV13-3 and TRBJ1-4, with D tentatively TRBD1 (6 bases). The CDR3 extends over 14 amino acids. CDR1 NNHDY and CDR2 SYVADS come from the germline V gene. The CDR3 here is CASSDHREGERLFF. The part of the CDR3 DNA that was read is TGTGCCAGCAGTGATCACAGGGAGGGCGAA.

With respect to this clone: Gene names follow the mouse nomenclature. The read ends 4 residues early relative to the CDR3; the germline J gene fills the gap. J is TRBJ2-1 and V is TRBV13-3; D is perhaps TRBD2 (5 bases). There are 13 residues in the CDR3. Trimming took 5 bases from V and 2 from J, leaving 8 bases between them. Germline CDR1 and CDR2: NNHDY and SYVADS. Partial CDR3 DNA: TGTGCCAGCAGGCTGGGAGACTATGCT. Protein: CASRLGDYA. The CDR3, in full, reads CASRLGDYAEQFF.

There are many counts of this clone. The genes and germline here are from mouse. In the same sample, other DNA sequences code for this CDR3. CDR3: CTCSADSGRAETLYF. The part of the CDR3 DNA that was read is TGCACCTGCAGTGCAGATTCAGGGCGTGCAGAA. This rearrangement joins TRBV1 to TRBJ2-3; TRBD1 might be the D (5 bases). The DNA ends 4 residues before the CDR3 does, and the rest of the CDR3 is filled in from the germline J gene. The CDR3 loop spans 15 amino acids. Germline V gene sequence: CDR1 NSQYPW, CDR2 LRSPGD (reference sequence). Trimming took 0 bases from V and 1 from J, leaving 8 bases between them.

In the case of this clone: The genes and germline here are from mouse. Read coverage stops 4 residues before the CDR3 terminus; the germline J gene supplies the remainder. V is TRBV13-3 and J is TRBJ2-7, with 8 bases aligning to TRBD2. This CDR3 has 14 residues. V was pared by 3 bases and J by 3 bases, with 5 bases of the junction left unmatched. Germline loops: CDR1 NNHDY, CDR2 SYVADS. The CDR3 region is CASSGGLGGYEQYF. The DNA read from the CDR3 is TGTGCCAGCAGTGGCGGCCTGGGGGGCTAT.

This clone was recorded a few times. Genes and germline come from the mouse. Read coverage stops 4 residues before the CDR3 terminus; the germline J gene supplies the remainder. The chain employs TRBV19 and TRBJ2-4, with 10 bases lining up with TRBD2. Germline assignment: CDR1 FNHDT and CDR2 SITEND (reference sequence). The CDR3 contains 16 residues. J was trimmed by 0 bases and V by 5 bases; bases with no gene match: 6. CDR3 protein: CASSRRDWGSQNTLYF. The sequenced CDR3 bases are TGTGCCAGCAGCCGGAGGGACTGGGGTAGTCAAAAC.

This clone was counted a few times. The germline and genes are mouse ones. The missing CDR3 end, 4 residues past where the read stops, is filled in from the germline J gene. The chain links TRBV17 to TRBJ2-1; perhaps TRBD1 as D (6 bases). Germline V gives CDR1 MNHDT, CDR2 YYDKIL. This CDR3 has 13 residues. The covered CDR3 bases are TGTGCTAGCAGTAGACAGGGGCGAGCT. It yields the protein CASSRQGRA. The whole CDR3 sequence reads CASSRQGRAEQFF.